The T cell receptor beta chain described here comes from a study of cytomegalovirus exposure and HLA in healthy donors. PCR involved 60 Vbeta and 13 Jbeta primers. Repertoires were generated with immunoSEQ multiplex PCR, while TCRdb's copy carries only in-frame clones and drops some. The sample holds some 160,000 clones; roughly 82% are singletons and the top ten take about 0.5%. Study results and caveats: Association with HLA alleles at 0.05 false discovery rate was found for roughly 17,000 TCR beta sequences in a later analysis. Per published accounts, TCR beta sequences correctly predicted the HLA-A and HLA-B alleles of most subjects. A previous analysis found most TCR beta V segments productive roughly 90% or roughly 30% of the time. Association of a missense DCLRE1C variant with TCR beta V- and J-gene trimming was reported in a later analysis.

Worth noting for this clone: Its matching antigen is unknown.

The germline V gene has CDR1 GTSNPN and CDR2 SVGIG (reference sequence). V was trimmed by 1 base and J by 5 bases, leaving 12 bases between them. The CDR3 is 15 residues long. The clonotype was recovered from a woman between 45 and 60 years old in good health and CMV-seronegative. The specimen was PBMCs. The rearrangement links TRBV30 to TRBJ1-6, with a possible D match to TRBD1 (5 bases). The DNA of the CDR3 is TGTGCCTGGAGTGCAGGCAGGGTCCATAATTCACCCCTCCACTTT. Its protein is CAWSAGRVHNSPLHF.